This TCR beta chain comes out of a study of CD8 T cells in ankylosing spondylitis. The study, taken as a whole, reports: Disease-linked clones bore a CD8+ phenotype and were relatively rare in peripheral blood. A motif in TCR beta, a set of fewer than ten highly homologous variants, appeared characteristic of ankylosing spondylitis blood.

Comments on this clonotype: Its specificity is not known.

Making the TCR beta libraries involved quantitative 5'-RACE with molecular barcodes. TCRdb processed the 5' RACE reads anew with MiXCR; each CDR3 protein has one entry. The sample shows 470,000 or so distinct CDR3 sequences, roughly 26% of them seen only once. V lost 5 bases and J lost 6, with 14 bases in between. Germline V lookup: CDR1 SGHRS, CDR2 YFSETQ. This CDR3 contains 13 residues. The genes are TRBV5-1 and TRBJ2-5, with D perhaps being TRBD1 or TRBD2 (5 bases each). The clonotype originates from a male donor with ankylosing spondylitis. Sequencing was done on a sample of blood, either unsorted or a sorted T cell fraction (not recorded which). This CDR3 is CASSLEGQQTQYF. The CDR3 DNA reads as TGCGCCAGCAGTCTTGAGGGGCAGCAGACCCAGTACTTC. Using reference TRBV5-1 and TRBJ2-5 for the parts outside the CDR3, the full variable domain is KAGVTQTPRYLIKTRGQQVTLSCSPISGHRSVSWYQQTPGQGLQFLFEYFSETQRNKGNFPGRFSGRQFSNSRSEMNVSTLELGDSALYLCASSLEGQQTQYFGPGTRLLVL.